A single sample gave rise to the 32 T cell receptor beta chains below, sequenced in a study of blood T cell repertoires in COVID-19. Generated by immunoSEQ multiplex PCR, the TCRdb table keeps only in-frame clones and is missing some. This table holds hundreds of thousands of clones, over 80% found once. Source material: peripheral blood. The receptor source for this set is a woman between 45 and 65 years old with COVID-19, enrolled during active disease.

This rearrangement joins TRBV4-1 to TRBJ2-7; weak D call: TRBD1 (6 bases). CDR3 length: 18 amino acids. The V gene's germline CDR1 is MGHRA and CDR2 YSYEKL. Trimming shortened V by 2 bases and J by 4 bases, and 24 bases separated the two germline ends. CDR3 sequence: CASSQLAQPGQGLYEQYF. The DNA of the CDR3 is TGCGCCAGCAGCCAATTAGCCCAACCGGGACAAGGACTTTACGAGCAGTACTTC.

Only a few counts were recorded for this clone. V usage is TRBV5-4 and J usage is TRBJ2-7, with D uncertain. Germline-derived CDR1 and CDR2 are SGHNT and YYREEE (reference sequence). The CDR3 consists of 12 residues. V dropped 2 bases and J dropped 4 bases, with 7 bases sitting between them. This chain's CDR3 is CASSFDGYEQYF. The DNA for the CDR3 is TGTGCCAGCAGCTTTGACGGGTACGAGCAGTACTTC.

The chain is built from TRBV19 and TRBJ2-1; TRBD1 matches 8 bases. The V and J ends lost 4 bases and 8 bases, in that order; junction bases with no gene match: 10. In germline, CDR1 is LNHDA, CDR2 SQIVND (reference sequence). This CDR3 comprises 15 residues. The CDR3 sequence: CASSTGQGRRYEQFF. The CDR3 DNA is TGTGCCAGTAGTACAGGACAGGGCCGGCGTTATGAGCAGTTCTTC.

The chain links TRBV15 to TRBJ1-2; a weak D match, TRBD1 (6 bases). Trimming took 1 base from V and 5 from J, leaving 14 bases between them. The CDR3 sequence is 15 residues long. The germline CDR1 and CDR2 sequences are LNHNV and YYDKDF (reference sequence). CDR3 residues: CATSRVRQDHYGYTF. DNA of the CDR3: TGTGCCACCAGCAGAGTGAGACAGGACCATTATGGCTACACCTTC.

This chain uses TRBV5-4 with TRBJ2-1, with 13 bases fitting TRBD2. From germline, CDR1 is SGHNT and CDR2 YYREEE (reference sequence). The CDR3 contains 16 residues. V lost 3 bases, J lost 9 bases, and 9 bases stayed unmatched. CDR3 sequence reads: CASSSGLAGSGSEQFF. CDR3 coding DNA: TGTGCCAGCAGCTCGGGACTAGCGGGGTCCGGGAGTGAGCAGTTCTTC.

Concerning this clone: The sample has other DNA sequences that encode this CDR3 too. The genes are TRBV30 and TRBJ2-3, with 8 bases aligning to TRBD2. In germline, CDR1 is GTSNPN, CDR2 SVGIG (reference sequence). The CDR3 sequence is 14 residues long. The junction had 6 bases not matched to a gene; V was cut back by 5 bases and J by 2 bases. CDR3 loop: CAWRKREPTDTQYF. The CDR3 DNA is TGTGCCTGGCGAAAGCGGGAGCCCACAGATACGCAGTATTTT.

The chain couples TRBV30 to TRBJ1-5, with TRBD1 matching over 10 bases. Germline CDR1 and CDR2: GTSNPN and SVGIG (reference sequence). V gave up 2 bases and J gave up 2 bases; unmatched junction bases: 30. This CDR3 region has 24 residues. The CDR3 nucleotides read TGTGCCTGGAGTTTAAGCCGGGACAGGGGATCGGAGCTGGATTGGGTTGGCGGCAATCAGCCCCAGCATTTT. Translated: CAWSLSRDRGSELDWVGGNQPQHF. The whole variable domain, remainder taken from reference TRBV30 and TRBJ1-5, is SQTIHQWPATLVQPVGSPLSLECTVEGTSNPNLYWYRQAAGRGLQLLFYSVGIGQISSEVPQNLSASRPQDRQFILSSKKLLLSDSGFYLCAWSLSRDRGSELDWVGGNQPQHFGDGTRLSIL.

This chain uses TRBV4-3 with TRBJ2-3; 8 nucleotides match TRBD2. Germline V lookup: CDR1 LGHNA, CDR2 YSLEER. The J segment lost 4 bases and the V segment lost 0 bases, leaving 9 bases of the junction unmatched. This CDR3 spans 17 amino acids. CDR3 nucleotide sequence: TGCGCCAGCAGCCAAGATTCAGCGGGGGCCCGGGCAGATACGCAGTATTTT. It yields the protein CASSQDSAGARADTQYF.

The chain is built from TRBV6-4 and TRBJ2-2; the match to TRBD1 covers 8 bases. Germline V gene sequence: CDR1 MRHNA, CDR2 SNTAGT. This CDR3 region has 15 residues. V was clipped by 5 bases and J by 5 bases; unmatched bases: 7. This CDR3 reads CASSSRQGRTGELFF. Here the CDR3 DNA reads TGTGCCAGCAGTTCAAGACAGGGGAGGACCGGGGAGCTGTTTTTT.

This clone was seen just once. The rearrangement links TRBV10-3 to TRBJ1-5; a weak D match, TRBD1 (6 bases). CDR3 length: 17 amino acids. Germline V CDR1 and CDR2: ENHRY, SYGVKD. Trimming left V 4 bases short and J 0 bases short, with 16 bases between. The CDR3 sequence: CAISGTALRDSNQPQHF. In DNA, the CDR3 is TGTGCCATCAGTGGGACAGCCTTGAGGGATAGCAATCAGCCCCAGCATTTT.

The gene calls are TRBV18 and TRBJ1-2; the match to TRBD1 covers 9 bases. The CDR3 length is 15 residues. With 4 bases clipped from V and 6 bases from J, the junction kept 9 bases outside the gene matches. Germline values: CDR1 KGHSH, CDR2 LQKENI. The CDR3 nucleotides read TGTGCCAGCTCACTTCGGACAGGGGCTTCAAATGGCTACACCTTC. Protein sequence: CASSLRTGASNGYTF.

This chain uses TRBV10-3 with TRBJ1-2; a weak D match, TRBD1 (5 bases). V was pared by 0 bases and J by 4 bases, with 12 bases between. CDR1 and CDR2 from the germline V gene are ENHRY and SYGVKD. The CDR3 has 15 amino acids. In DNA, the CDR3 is TGTGCCATCAGTGAGTCAAAGGACATTCTCTATGGCTACACCTTC. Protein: CAISESKDILYGYTF.

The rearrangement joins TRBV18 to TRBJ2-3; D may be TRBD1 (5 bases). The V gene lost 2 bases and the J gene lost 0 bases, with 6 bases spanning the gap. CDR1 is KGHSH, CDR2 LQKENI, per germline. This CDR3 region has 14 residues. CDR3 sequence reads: CASSPDRSTDTQYF. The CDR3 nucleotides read TGTGCCAGCTCACCAGACAGAAGCACAGATACGCAGTATTTT. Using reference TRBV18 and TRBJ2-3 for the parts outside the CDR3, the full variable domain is NAGVMQNPRHLVRRRGQEARLRCSPMKGHSHVYWYRQLPEEGLKFMVYLQKENIIDESGMPKERFSAEFPKEGPSILRIQQVVRGDSAAYFCASSPDRSTDTQYFGPGTRLTVL.

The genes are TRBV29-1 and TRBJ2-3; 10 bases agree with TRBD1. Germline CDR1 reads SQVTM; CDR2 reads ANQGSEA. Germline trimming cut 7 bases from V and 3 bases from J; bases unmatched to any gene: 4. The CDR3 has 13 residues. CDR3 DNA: TGCAGCGAAGGACAGGGGGGAACAGATACGCAGTATTTT. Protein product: CSEGQGGTDTQYF.

The CDR3 DNA reads as TGTGCCAGCAGTTTGACAGGCTACCTGGGGAACACTGAAGCTTTCTTT. Its translation: CASSLTGYLGNTEAFF. The rearrangement joins TRBV27 to TRBJ1-1; D might be TRBD1 (6 bases). The V end was cut by 3 bases, the J end by 1 base, with 15 bases between. The CDR3 loop spans 16 amino acids. Germline assignment: CDR1 MNHEY and CDR2 SMNVEV (reference sequence).

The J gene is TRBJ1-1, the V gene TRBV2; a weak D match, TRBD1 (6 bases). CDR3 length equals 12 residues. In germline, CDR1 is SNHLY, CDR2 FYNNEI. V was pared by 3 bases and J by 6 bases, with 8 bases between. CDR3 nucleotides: TGTGCCAGCAGTGAGGACAGTCCTGAAGCTTTCTTT. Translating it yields CASSEDSPEAFF. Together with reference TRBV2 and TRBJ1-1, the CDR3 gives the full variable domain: EPEVTQTPSHQVTQMGQEVILRCVPISNHLYFYWYRQILGQKVEFLVSFYNNEISEKSEIFDDQFSVERPDGSNFTLKIRSTKLEDSAMYFCASSEDSPEAFFGQGTRLTVV.

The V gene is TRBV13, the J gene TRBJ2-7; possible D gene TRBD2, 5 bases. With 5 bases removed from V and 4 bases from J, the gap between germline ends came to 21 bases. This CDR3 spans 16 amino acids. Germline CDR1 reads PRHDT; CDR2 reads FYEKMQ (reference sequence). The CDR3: CASSPGPYAGGYEQYF. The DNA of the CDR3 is TGTGCCAGCAGCCCAGGACCCTATGCGGGCGGGTACGAGCAGTACTTC.

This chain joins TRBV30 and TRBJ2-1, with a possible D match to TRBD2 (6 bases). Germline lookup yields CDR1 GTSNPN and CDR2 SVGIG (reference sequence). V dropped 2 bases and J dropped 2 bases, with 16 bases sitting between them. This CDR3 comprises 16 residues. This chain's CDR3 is CAWSWAGRTAYNEQFF. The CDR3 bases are TGTGCCTGGAGTTGGGCGGGGCGGACCGCCTACAATGAGCAGTTCTTC. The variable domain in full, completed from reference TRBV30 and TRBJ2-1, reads SQTIHQWPATLVQPVGSPLSLECTVEGTSNPNLYWYRQAAGRGLQLLFYSVGIGQISSEVPQNLSASRPQDRQFILSSKKLLLSDSGFYLCAWSWAGRTAYNEQFFGPGTRLTVL.

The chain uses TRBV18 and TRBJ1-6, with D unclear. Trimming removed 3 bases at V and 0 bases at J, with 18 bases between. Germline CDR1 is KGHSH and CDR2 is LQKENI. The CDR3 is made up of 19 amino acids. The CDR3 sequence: CASSPNSREKSSYNSPLHF. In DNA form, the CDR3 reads TGTGCCAGCTCACCCAATAGCCGGGAAAAGAGCTCCTATAATTCACCCCTCCACTTT.

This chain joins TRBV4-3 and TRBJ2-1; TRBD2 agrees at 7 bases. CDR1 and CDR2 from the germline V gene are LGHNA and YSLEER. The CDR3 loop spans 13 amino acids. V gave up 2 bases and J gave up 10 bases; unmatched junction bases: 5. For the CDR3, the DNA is TGCGCCAGCAGCCAACAGCGGGAACGGGAGCAGTTCTTC. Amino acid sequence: CASSQQREREQFF.

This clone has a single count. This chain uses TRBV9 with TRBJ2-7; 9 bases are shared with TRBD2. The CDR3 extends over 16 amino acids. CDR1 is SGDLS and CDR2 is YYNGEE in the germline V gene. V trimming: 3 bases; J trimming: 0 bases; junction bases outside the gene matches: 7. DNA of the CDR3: TGTGCCAGCAGCGGGGTAGCGGGAGACCCCTCCTACGAGCAGTACTTC. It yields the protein CASSGVAGDPSYEQYF. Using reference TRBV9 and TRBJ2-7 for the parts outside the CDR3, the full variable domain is DSGVTQTPKHLITATGQRVTLRCSPRSGDLSVYWYQQSLDQGLQFLIQYYNGEERAKGNILERFSAQQFPDLHSELNLSSLELGDSALYFCASSGVAGDPSYEQYFGPGTRLTVT.

The CDR3 region is CATVGETRTEAFF. The CDR3 DNA follows: TGTGCCACAGTGGGCGAAACAAGGACTGAAGCTTTCTTT. The rearrangement links TRBV6-5 to TRBJ1-1; D call uncertain. CDR1 MNHEY and CDR2 SVGAGI come from the germline V gene. The CDR3 is made up of 13 amino acids. Trimming left V 10 bases short and J 5 bases short, with 17 bases between.

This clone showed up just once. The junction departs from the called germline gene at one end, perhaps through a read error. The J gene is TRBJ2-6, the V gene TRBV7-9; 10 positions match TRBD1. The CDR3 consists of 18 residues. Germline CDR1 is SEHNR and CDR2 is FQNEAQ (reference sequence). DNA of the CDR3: TGTGCCAGCAGCTTATTGACGACAGGGGGCTCTGGGGCCAACGTCCTGACTTTT. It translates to CASSLLTTGGSGANVLTF.

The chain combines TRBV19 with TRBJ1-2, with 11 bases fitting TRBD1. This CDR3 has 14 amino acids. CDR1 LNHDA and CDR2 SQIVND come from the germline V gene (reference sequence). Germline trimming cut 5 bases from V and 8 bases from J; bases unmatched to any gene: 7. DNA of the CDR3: TGTGCCAGTAGTCTTAGGACAGGGGGCGGAGGCTACACCTTC. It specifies CASSLRTGGGGYTF.

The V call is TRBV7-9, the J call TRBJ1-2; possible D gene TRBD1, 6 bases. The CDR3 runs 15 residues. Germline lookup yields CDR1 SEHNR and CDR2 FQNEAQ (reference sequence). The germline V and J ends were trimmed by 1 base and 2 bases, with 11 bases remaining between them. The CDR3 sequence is CASSLDGGANYGYTF. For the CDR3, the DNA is TGTGCCAGCAGCTTAGATGGGGGGGCGAACTATGGCTACACCTTC.

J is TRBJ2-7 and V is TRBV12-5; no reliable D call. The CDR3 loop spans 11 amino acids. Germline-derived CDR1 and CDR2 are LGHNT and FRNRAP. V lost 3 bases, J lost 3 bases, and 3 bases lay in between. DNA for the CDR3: TGTGCTAGTGGTTTCAACTACGAGCAGTACTTC. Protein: CASGFNYEQYF.

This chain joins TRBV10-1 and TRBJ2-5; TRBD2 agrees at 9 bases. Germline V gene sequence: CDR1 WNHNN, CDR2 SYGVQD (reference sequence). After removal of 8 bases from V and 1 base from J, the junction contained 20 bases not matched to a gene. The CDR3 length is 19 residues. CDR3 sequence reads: CASDLGSGRVPTLQETQYF. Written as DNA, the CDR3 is TGCGCCAGCGATCTGGGTAGCGGGAGAGTCCCGACCCTCCAAGAGACCCAGTACTTC.

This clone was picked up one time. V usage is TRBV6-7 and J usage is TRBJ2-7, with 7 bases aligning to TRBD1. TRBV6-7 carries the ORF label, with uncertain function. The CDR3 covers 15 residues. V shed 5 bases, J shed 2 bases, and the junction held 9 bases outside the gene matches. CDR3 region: CASSPADRSAYEQYF. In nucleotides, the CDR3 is TGTGCCAGCAGTCCTGCGGACAGGAGCGCCTACGAGCAGTACTTC.

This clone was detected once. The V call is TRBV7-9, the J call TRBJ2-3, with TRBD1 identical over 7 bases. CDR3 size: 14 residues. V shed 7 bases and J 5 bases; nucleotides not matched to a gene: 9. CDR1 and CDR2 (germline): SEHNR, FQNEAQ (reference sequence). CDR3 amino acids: CASTSDRPGDTQYF. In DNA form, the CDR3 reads TGTGCCAGCACCTCGGACAGGCCTGGAGATACGCAGTATTTT.

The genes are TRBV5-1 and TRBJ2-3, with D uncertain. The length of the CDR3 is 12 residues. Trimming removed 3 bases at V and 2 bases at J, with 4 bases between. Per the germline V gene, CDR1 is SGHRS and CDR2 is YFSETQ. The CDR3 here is CASSSNTDTQYF. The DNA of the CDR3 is TGCGCCAGCAGCTCTAACACAGATACGCAGTATTTT.

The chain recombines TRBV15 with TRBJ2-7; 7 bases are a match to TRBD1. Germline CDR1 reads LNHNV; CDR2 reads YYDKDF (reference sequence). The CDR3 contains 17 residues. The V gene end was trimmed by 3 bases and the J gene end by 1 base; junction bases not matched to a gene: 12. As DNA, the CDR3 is TGTGCCACCAGCAGTAACGTCCTGGGACAGCAGTCCTACGAGCAGTACTTC. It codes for CATSSNVLGQQSYEQYF. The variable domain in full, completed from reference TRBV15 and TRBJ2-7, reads DAMVIQNPRYQVTQFGKPVTLSCSQTLNHNVMYWYQQKSSQAPKLLFHYYDKDFNNEADTPDNFQSRRPNTSFCFLDIRSPGLGDTAMYLCATSSNVLGQQSYEQYFGPGTRLTVT.

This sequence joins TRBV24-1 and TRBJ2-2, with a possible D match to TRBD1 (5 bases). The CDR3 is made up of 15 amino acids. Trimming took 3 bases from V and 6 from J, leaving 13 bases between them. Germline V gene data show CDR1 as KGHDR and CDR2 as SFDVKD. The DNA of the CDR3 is TGTGCCACCAGTGATGTGGGGCTTCAGGCCGGGGAGCTGTTTTTT. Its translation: CATSDVGLQAGELFF.